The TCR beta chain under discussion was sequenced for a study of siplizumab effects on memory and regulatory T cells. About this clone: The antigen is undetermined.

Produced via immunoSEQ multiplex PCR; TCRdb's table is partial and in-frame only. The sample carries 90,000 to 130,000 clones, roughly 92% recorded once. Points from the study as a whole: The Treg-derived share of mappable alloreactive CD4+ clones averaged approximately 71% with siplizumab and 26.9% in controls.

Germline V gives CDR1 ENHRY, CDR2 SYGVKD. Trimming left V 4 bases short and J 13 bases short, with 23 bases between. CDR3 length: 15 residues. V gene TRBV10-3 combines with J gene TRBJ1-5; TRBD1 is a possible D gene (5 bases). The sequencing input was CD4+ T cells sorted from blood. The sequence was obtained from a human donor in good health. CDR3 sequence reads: CAISGAGGDGGEQHF. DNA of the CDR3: TGTGCCATCAGTGGAGCGGGCGGGGACGGGGGAGAACAGCATTTT.